A single sample gave rise to the 21 T cell receptor beta chains below, sequenced in a study of Graves' ophthalmopathy and Graves' hyperthyroidism. CDR3 regions of TCR beta were amplified from RNA transcripts. In the first round, RT-PCR was carried out with HTBI primers, and a multiplex PCR formed the second round. A single record per CDR3 protein comes from TCRdb applying MiXCR to the multiplex PCR reads. The table records approximately 700,000 distinct CDR3 sequences, approximately 40% of them present only once. What was sequenced was peripheral blood. Receptors were obtained from an adult man with Graves' ophthalmopathy.

The genes are TRBV25-1 and TRBJ1-2; D ambiguous. Germline loops: CDR1 MGHDK, CDR2 SYGVNS. Trimming shortened V by 4 bases and J by 12 bases, and 12 bases separated the two germline ends. The CDR3 runs 11 residues. CDR3 nucleotide sequence: TGTGCCAGCAGTGGCCGGGCTGGAAACACCTTC. Protein product: CASSGRAGNTF.

The rearrangement joins TRBV25-1 to TRBJ2-2; D unclear. V dropped 6 bases and J dropped 5 bases, with 7 bases sitting between them. The CDR3 runs to 12 residues. Germline CDR1 is MGHDK and CDR2 is SYGVNS. The CDR3 DNA reads as TGTGCCAGCAGGGGTATGACCGGGGAGCTGTTTTTT. Its protein is CASRGMTGELFF.

Points on this clonotype: This sequence may be a read error, since a much larger clone differs from it by one base. The J gene is TRBJ2-5, the V gene TRBV11-1, with D perhaps given as TRBD1 or TRBD2 (6 bases each). The CDR3 has 13 amino acids. Germline CDR1 reads SGHAT; CDR2 reads FQDESV (reference sequence). The CDR3 loop reads CVSSTQGLETQYF. CDR3 DNA: TGTGTCAGCAGCACACAGGGACTAGAGACCCAGTACTTC.

The CDR3 reads CASSWELGYEQYF. In DNA, the CDR3 is TGTGCCAGCAGCTGGGAGTTAGGATACGAGCAGTACTTC. This rearrangement joins TRBV5-4 to TRBJ2-7; TRBD2 might be the D (5 bases). With 3 bases removed from V and 4 bases from J, the gap between germline ends came to 11 bases. The germline CDR1 and CDR2 sequences are SGHNT and YYREEE (reference sequence). CDR3 size: 13 residues. Full variable domain (outside the CDR3, taken from reference TRBV5-4 and TRBJ2-7): ETGVTQSPTHLIKTRGQQVTLRCSSQSGHNTVSWYQQALGQGPQFIFQYYREEENGRGNFPPRFSGLQFPNYSSELNVNALELDDSALYLCASSWELGYEQYFGPGTRLTVT.

The CDR3 nucleotides read TGCAGTGCTACAGGGACACTTAACACCGGGGAGCTGTTTTTT. Translation gives CSATGTLNTGELFF. The V and J genes are TRBV20-1 and TRBJ2-2, with D possibly TRBD1 on 6 matching bases. The CDR3 spans 14 residues. Trimming removed 4 bases at V and 2 bases at J, with 11 bases between. Per the germline V gene, CDR1 is DFQATT and CDR2 is SNEGSKA (reference sequence).

This sequence joins TRBV29-1 and TRBJ1-2; D ambiguous. Trimming shortened V by 8 bases and J by 2 bases, and 18 bases separated the two germline ends. Germline V gene sequence: CDR1 SQVTM, CDR2 ANQGSEA. The CDR3 is 14 residues long. CDR3 residues: CSQVAGRRNYGYTF. The CDR3 DNA is TGCAGCCAAGTTGCAGGCAGGAGGAACTATGGCTACACCTTC.

The chain has TRBV15 and TRBJ2-7; 8 nucleotides line up with TRBD1. In germline, CDR1 is LNHNV, CDR2 YYDKDF (reference sequence). The CDR3 length is 16 residues. The junction had 13 bases not matched to a gene; V was cut back by 3 bases and J by 6 bases. CDR3 nucleotides: TGTGCCACCAGCAGGGGTACCGGGACAGGATCGGGCGAGCAGTACTTC. It yields the protein CATSRGTGTGSGEQYF.

This chain links TRBV12-3 or TRBV12-4 with TRBJ2-3; D is possibly TRBD2 (5 bases). The V end lost 7 bases, the J end lost 9 bases, and 20 bases lay between the germline ends. The CDR3 length is 14 residues. The CDR3: CASTMETRIKTQYF. The CDR3 region has the DNA TGTGCCAGCACCATGGAAACTAGAATCAAGACGCAGTATTTT.

Worth noting for this clonotype: A single base separates this from a much larger clone, so it may be a read error. The CDR3 carries no conserved terminal phenylalanine or tryptophan, so it likely arises from a read error. The rearrangement uses TRBV10-3 and TRBJ1-1; D is perhaps TRBD1 (5 bases). V shed 9 bases and J shed 3 bases, with 11 bases lying between them. Germline V gene lookup returns CDR1 ENHRY and CDR2 SYGVKD. CDR3 size: 12 residues. CDR3 nucleotide sequence: TGTGCCATGGGGGAATCGGACACTGAAGCTTTCTTA. This translates into CAMGESDTEAFL.

This rearrangement joins TRBV2 to TRBJ1-6; D gene unclear. Germline V gene data show CDR1 as SNHLY and CDR2 as FYNNEI. The CDR3 has 15 amino acids. V was shortened by 7 bases and J by 5 bases, with 15 bases between the two germline ends. CDR3 sequence reads: CASTPGPGDNSPLHF. CDR3 sequence (DNA): TGTGCCAGCACCCCCGGTCCAGGAGATAATTCACCCCTCCACTTT.

The chain employs TRBV7-9 and TRBJ1-1, with D maybe TRBD1 (5 bases). This CDR3 region has 14 residues. V gave up 2 bases and J gave up 4 bases, with 11 bases separating them. The germline V gene encodes CDR1 SEHNR and CDR2 FQNEAQ (reference sequence). CDR3 in amino acids: CASSLKTGTTEAFF. The DNA for the CDR3 is TGTGCCAGCAGCTTAAAAACCGGGACCACTGAAGCTTTCTTT.

As regards this clonotype: A junction end diverges from the germline sequence, so it may reflect a read error. This rearrangement joins TRBV29-1 to TRBJ2-6, with a possible D match to TRBD1 (6 bases). The length of the CDR3 is 12 residues. Germline V gene sequence: CDR1 SQVTM, CDR2 ANQGSEA. This CDR3 is CSVEGRGNTEAF. CDR3 sequence (DNA): TGCAGCGTTGAAGGTAGGGGGAACACTGAAGCTTTC.

The chain recombines TRBV29-1 with TRBJ1-6; TRBD1 might be the D (6 bases). CDR1 SQVTM and CDR2 ANQGSEA come from the germline V gene. Trimming left V 8 bases short and J 1 base short, with 12 bases between. CDR3 size: 14 residues. Here the CDR3 reads CSSIGGSYNSPLHF. The CDR3 DNA is TGCAGCTCAATAGGGGGATCCTATAATTCACCCCTCCACTTT.

This chain links TRBV4-1 with TRBJ1-2; the D is unclear. CDR3 length: 16 amino acids. V lost 4 bases, J lost 3 bases, and 18 bases lay in between. CDR1 is MGHRA and CDR2 is YSYEKL in the germline V gene. The chain's CDR3 is CASSPREGTPYYGYTF. The DNA for the CDR3 is TGCGCCAGCAGCCCTCGGGAGGGAACCCCGTACTATGGCTACACCTTC.

The rearrangement joins TRBV20-1 to TRBJ1-5, with D perhaps matching TRBD1 (6 bases). The germline V and J ends were trimmed by 4 bases and 6 bases, with 10 bases remaining between them. The CDR3 is made up of 12 amino acids. Germline V gene lookup returns CDR1 DFQATT and CDR2 SNEGSKA (reference sequence). CDR3 in DNA: TGCAGTGCTAACAGGGTCGGTCAGCCCCAGCATTTT. Encoded protein: CSANRVGQPQHF.

This clonotype appeared a few times. The J gene is TRBJ2-1, the V gene TRBV4-1, with no clear D. Germline loops: CDR1 MGHRA, CDR2 YSYEKL. CDR3 length: 14 residues. V was clipped by 5 bases and J by 6 bases, with 14 bases between them. The CDR3 protein is CASSDAEYINEQFF. The CDR3 coding sequence is TGCGCCAGCAGCGATGCGGAGTATATCAATGAGCAGTTCTTC.

This clonotype was observed many times. The chain links TRBV7-8 to TRBJ1-2; a weak D match, TRBD1 (5 bases). Germline loops: CDR1 SGHVS, CDR2 FQNEAQ. With 5 bases removed from V and 3 bases from J, the gap between germline ends came to 19 bases. The CDR3 length is 16 residues. The CDR3 loop is CASSPAGGMSDYGYTF. DNA for the CDR3: TGTGCCAGCAGCCCGGCCGGGGGGATGAGCGACTATGGCTACACCTTC.

This clonotype was seen only a few times. V is TRBV3-1 and J is TRBJ1-6; no clear D. From germline, CDR1 is LGHDT and CDR2 YNNKEL (reference sequence). V was pared by 0 bases and J by 10 bases, with 13 bases between. The CDR3 extends over 15 amino acids. The CDR3 coding sequence is TGTGCCAGCAGCCAAGATCGGGCAATAGAATCACCCCTCCACTTT. The encoded protein is CASSQDRAIESPLHF. Full variable domain (remainder filled in from reference TRBV3-1 and TRBJ1-6): DTAVSQTPKYLVTQMGNDKSIKCEQNLGHDTMYWYKQDSKKFLKIMFSYNNKELIINETVPNRFSPKSPDKAHLNLHINSLELGDSAVYFCASSQDRAIESPLHFGNGTRLTVT.

The rearrangement joins TRBV29-1 to TRBJ2-5, with 9 bases that match TRBD1. In germline, CDR1 is SQVTM, CDR2 ANQGSEA. J lost 9 bases, V lost 6 bases, and 8 bases had no gene match. CDR3 size: 12 residues. CDR3 amino acids: CSVGQGLSAQYF. The CDR3 bases are TGCAGCGTGGGACAGGGCCTTTCGGCCCAGTACTTC. The variable domain in full, with the rest retrieved from reference TRBV29-1 and TRBJ2-5, is SAVISQKPSRDICQRGTSLTIQCQVDSQVTMMFWYRQQPGQSLTLIATANQGSEATYESGFVIDKFPISRPNLTFSTLTVSNMSPEDSSIYLCSVGQGLSAQYFGPGTRLLVL.

The V gene is TRBV7-9, the J gene TRBJ1-2; 8 bases match TRBD1. V lost 2 bases to trimming and J lost 8 bases; unmatched junction nucleotides: 7. Germline values: CDR1 SEHNR, CDR2 FQNEAQ (reference sequence). CDR3 length: 14 residues. This CDR3 is CASSLPDREGGYTF. The CDR3 DNA reads TGTGCCAGCAGCTTACCGGACAGGGAGGGAGGCTACACCTTC.

For this clonotype: An end of the junction does not agree with germline; a read error may underlie this. The chain recombines TRBV28 with TRBJ1-2, with D unclear. The CDR3 spans 11 residues. CDR1 and CDR2 from the germline V gene are MDHEN and SYDVKM. The CDR3 DNA is TGTGCCAGCAGCTCGGTCAGTAGGTCCCTCTTC. Amino acids: CASSSVSRSLF.